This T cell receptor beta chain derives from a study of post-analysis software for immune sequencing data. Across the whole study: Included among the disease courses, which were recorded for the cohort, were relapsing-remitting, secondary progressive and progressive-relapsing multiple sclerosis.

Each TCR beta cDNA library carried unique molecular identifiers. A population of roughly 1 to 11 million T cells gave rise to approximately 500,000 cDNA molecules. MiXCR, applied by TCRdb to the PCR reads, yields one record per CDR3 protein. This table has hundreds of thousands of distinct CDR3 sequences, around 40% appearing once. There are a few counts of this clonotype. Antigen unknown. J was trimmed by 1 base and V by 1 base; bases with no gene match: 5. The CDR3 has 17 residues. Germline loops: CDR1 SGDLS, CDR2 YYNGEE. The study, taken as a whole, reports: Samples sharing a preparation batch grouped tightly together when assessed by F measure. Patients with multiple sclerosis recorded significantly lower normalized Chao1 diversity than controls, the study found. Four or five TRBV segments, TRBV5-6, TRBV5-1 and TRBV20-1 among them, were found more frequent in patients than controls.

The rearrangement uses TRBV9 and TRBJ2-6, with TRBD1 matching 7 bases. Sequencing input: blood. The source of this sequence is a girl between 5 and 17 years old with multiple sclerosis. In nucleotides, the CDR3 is TGTGCCAGCAGCGTAAGACAGGGCCGATCTGGGGCCAACGTCCTGACTTTC. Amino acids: CASSVRQGRSGANVLTF.